This T cell receptor beta chain is from a study of T cell changes during pregnancy in multiple sclerosis. The method was immunoSEQ multiplex PCR; TCRdb's version includes in-frame clones alone and lacks a portion of them. The table records over 45,000 clones, about nine tenths of them present only once. The germline V gene encodes CDR1 MNHEY and CDR2 SMNVEV (reference sequence). The CDR3 length is 14 residues. Trimming stripped 2 bases from V and 0 bases from J, with 7 bases between. This chain connects TRBV27 to TRBJ1-2, with no clear D. The sequences come from CD8+ T cells from peripheral blood mononuclear cells, collected after pregnancy. This clonotype was sampled from a female donor with multiple sclerosis, enrolled in a pregnancy study. Here the CDR3 DNA reads TGTGCCAGCAGTTTAGCAGTAACTAACTATGGCTACACCTTC. Protein: CASSLAVTNYGYTF.